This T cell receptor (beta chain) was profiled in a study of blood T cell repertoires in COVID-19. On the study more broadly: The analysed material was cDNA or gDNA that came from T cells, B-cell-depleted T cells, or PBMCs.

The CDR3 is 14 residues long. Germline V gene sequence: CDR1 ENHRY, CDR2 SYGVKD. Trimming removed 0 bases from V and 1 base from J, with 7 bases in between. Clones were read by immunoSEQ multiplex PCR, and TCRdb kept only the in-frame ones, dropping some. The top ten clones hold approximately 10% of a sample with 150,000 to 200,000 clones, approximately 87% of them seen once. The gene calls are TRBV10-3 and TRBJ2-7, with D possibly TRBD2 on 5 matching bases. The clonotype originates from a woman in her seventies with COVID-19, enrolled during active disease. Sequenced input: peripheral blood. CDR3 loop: CAISESGGSYEQYF. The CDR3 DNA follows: TGTGCCATCAGTGAGTCCGGCGGGTCCTACGAGCAGTACTTC.